This T cell receptor beta chain was profiled in a study of T cells in Graves' hyperthyroidism and ophthalmopathy. About the research overall: It was at initial diagnosis, before any treatment, that peripheral blood was collected.

The hyperthyroidism was newly diagnosed and had lasted under 2 months; the patients were aged 18 to 65. This clonotype appeared once. A much larger clone is a single base away; this may be a read error. Amplification of TCR beta CDR3 regions was performed using RNA transcripts as template. An initial round of RT-PCR targeting the TCR CDR3 relied on the HTBI primer set. MiXCR, applied by TCRdb to the multiplex PCR reads, yields one record per CDR3 protein. The data hold approximately 360,000 distinct CDR3 sequences, with just under 25% observed a single time. The CDR3 is 14 amino acids. Per germline, CDR1 LGHDT and CDR2 YNNKEL (reference sequence).

The sequencing sample was made of blood. The TCR comes from a man in his forties or fifties with Graves' hyperthyroidism. V usage is TRBV3-1 and J usage is TRBJ1-1, with D perhaps TRBD1 (6 bases). This chain's CDR3 is CTSSSRGGGSEAFF. The CDR3 nucleotides are TGTACCAGCAGCTCACGGGGAGGGGGATCTGAAGCTTTCTTT. The full variable domain, its missing parts supplied by reference TRBV3-1 and TRBJ1-1, is DTAVSQTPKYLVTQMGNDKSIKCEQNLGHDTMYWYKQDSKKFLKIMFSYNNKELIINETVPNRFSPKSPDKAHLNLHINSLELGDSAVYFCTSSSRGGGSEAFFGQGTRLTVV.